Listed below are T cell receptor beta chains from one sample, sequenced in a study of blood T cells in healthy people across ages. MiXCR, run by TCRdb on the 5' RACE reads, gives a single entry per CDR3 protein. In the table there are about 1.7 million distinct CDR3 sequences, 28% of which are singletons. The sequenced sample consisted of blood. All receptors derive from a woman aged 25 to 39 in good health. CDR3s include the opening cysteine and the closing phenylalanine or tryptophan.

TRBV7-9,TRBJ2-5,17,CASSVGLAVEYQETQYF
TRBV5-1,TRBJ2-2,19,CASSPTSGRSYQNTGELFF
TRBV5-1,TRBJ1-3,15,CASSLTPEAGNTIYF
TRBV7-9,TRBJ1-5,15,CASRSGTGGNQPQHF
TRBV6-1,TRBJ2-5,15,CASRITSGRQETQYF
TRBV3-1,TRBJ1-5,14,CASSPVAGNQPQHF
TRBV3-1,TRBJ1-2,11,CASSQGGRFTF
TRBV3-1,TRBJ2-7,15,CASSPGVSFSYEQYF
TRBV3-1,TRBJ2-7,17,CASSQEFRLAGFYEQYF
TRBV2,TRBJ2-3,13,CASSEGERNTQYF
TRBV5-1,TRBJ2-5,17,CTSTIYSGTSGQETQYF
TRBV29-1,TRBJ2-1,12,CSVEGGYNEQFF
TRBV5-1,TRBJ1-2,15,CASSLGDRVGYGYTF
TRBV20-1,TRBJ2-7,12,CSAILASYEQYF
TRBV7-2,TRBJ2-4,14,CASSWTASGNIQYF
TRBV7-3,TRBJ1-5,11,CASSFTQPQHF
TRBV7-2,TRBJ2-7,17,CASSLVLTSGSSSEQYF
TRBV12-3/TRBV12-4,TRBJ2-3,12,CASSSDRVKQYF
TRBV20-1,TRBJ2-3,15,CSAGNRGPSTDTQYF
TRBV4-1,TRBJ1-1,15,CASSQGRGMNTEAFF
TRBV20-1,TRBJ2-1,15,CSAREGAESYNEQFF
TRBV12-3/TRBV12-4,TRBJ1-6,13,CASTLRNNSPLHF
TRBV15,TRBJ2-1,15,CATSRTSGNPNEQFF
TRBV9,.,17,CASSQEAGSSSYNEQYF
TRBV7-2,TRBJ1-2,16,CASSLRAAQGSYGYTF
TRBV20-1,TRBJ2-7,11,CSARGGLGQYF
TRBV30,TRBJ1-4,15,CAWSPKTATNEKLFF
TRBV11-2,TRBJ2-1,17,CASSLLFSSSGRIEQFF
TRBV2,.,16,CANGKRPNRGLDEQYF
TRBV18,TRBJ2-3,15,CASSGKEEDADTQYF
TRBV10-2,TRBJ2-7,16,CASRGTSGEPSYEQYF
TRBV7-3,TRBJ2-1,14,CASQQKTGSHEQFF